Below, 8 T cell receptor beta chains from the same sample are listed, as sequenced in a study of high-grade serous ovarian cancer treatment subgroups. Tumor samples were taken before definitive surgery or chemotherapy. The method was immunoSEQ multiplex PCR; TCRdb's version includes in-frame clones alone and lacks a portion of them. The sample includes under 3,500 clones, around three quarters of them seen just once. The sample consisted of tumor tissue. All receptors come from a human donor with high-grade serous ovarian cancer.

This sequence joins TRBV5-4 and TRBJ2-1; D remains unclear. V was pared by 1 base and J by 5 bases, with 7 bases between. The germline V gene encodes CDR1 SGHNT and CDR2 YYREEE (reference sequence). The CDR3 loop spans 13 amino acids. The CDR3 bases are TGTGCCAGCAGCTTGCCAGACCACAATGAGCAGTTCTTC. Its protein product is CASSLPDHNEQFF. Drawing the rest from reference TRBV5-4 and TRBJ2-1, the complete variable domain is ETGVTQSPTHLIKTRGQQVTLRCSSQSGHNTVSWYQQALGQGPQFIFQYYREEENGRGNFPPRFSGLQFPNYSSELNVNALELDDSALYLCASSLPDHNEQFFGPGTRLTVL.

This clone was observed once. The chain joins TRBV4-3 to TRBJ2-2; TRBD2 matches at 11 bases. The CDR3 consists of 19 residues. With 0 bases clipped from V and 4 bases from J, the junction kept 10 bases outside the gene matches. In germline, CDR1 is LGHNA, CDR2 YSLEER. The CDR3 reads CASSQDSSSGGVITGELFF. In DNA form, the CDR3 reads TGCGCCAGCAGCCAAGATAGTAGTAGCGGGGGGGTAATCACCGGGGAGCTGTTTTTT.

The chain has TRBV5-1 and TRBJ2-7; possibly TRBD1 for D (6 bases). The CDR3 sequence is 13 residues long. CDR1 is SGHRS and CDR2 is YFSETQ in the germline V gene. V lost 2 bases, J lost 3 bases, and 9 bases lay in between. The CDR3 bases are TGCGCCAGCAGCTTTCCGGACAGCTACGAGCAGTACTTC. The encoded protein is CASSFPDSYEQYF.

The chain has TRBV18 and TRBJ1-2; D might be TRBD1 (5 bases). The CDR3 covers 17 residues. From germline, CDR1 is KGHSH and CDR2 LQKENI. The germline V and J ends were trimmed by 2 bases and 3 bases, with 19 bases remaining between them. The CDR3 is CASSPGPGQVVDYGYTF. CDR3 in DNA: TGTGCCAGCTCACCAGGGCCAGGGCAGGTGGTTGACTATGGCTACACCTTC. The whole variable domain, remainder taken from reference TRBV18 and TRBJ1-2, is NAGVMQNPRHLVRRRGQEARLRCSPMKGHSHVYWYRQLPEEGLKFMVYLQKENIIDESGMPKERFSAEFPKEGPSILRIQQVVRGDSAAYFCASSPGPGQVVDYGYTFGSGTRLTVV.

Here the CDR3 reads CASSLVEQHNQPQHF. The CDR3 region has the DNA TGTGCCAGCAGCTTAGTAGAACAGCACAATCAGCCCCAGCATTTT. This chain joins TRBV11-1 and TRBJ1-5; D gene uncertain. V was pared by 1 base and J by 3 bases, with 10 bases between. From germline, CDR1 is SGHAT and CDR2 FQDESV (reference sequence). The CDR3 has 15 amino acids.

The CDR3 DNA follows: TGTGCCAGCAGCTTAGGCTACGAGCAGTACTTC. It encodes CASSLGYEQYF. The J gene is TRBJ2-7, the V gene TRBV13, with no clear D. This CDR3 contains 11 residues. Germline lookup yields CDR1 PRHDT and CDR2 FYEKMQ (reference sequence). V lost 0 bases to trimming and J lost 3 bases, with 0 bases between them.

The genes are TRBV19 and TRBJ1-5; the D gene is possibly TRBD1 (6 bases). The length of the CDR3 is 15 residues. V lost 6 bases to trimming and J lost 0 bases, with 12 bases between them. The germline V gene encodes CDR1 LNHDA and CDR2 SQIVND (reference sequence). Here the CDR3 DNA reads TGTGCCAGTAGGCAGGACAGATATAGCAATCAGCCCCAGCATTTT. Protein sequence: CASRQDRYSNQPQHF.

CDR3 sequence reads: CASSPTEYTEAFF. As DNA, the CDR3 is TGCGCCAGCAGCCCGACGGAGTACACTGAAGCTTTCTTT. V usage is TRBV4-1 and J usage is TRBJ1-1; no reliable D call. CDR3 length: 13 amino acids. Deletions cut 4 bases from V and 3 bases from J, with 9 bases between. Per the germline V gene, CDR1 is MGHRA and CDR2 is YSYEKL.